This T cell receptor beta chain came from a study of vaccination effects on CD4 cells after COVID-19. On this clone: Antigen unknown.

Looked up from germline, CDR1 is LGHDT and CDR2 is YNNKEL (reference sequence). The CDR3 length is 17 residues. With 4 bases clipped from V and 5 bases from J, the junction kept 15 bases outside the gene matches. Following an approximately ten-day culture, CD4+ T cells were purified. This individual contracted SARS-CoV-2 between March and December 2020, as verified by PCR. Two doses of BNT162b2 or mRNA-1273 vaccine were administered to participants. Generated by immunoSEQ multiplex PCR, the TCRdb table keeps only in-frame clones and is missing some. The sample consists of some 40,000 clones, 76% of them appearing once.

Sequencing used CD4+ T cells from PBMCs cultured without peptide, obtained after COVID-19 vaccination. This TCR was sampled from a human donor who had a prior SARS-CoV-2 infection. The V gene is TRBV3-1 (or the pseudogene TRBV3-2), the J gene TRBJ2-3, with 7 bases lining up with TRBD2. The CDR3 nucleotides are TGTGCCAGCAGCCCTGGGCGGGCTAGCGGTGCGGGAGATACGCAGTATTTT. It specifies CASSPGRASGAGDTQYF.